The sequence of this TCR beta chain was determined in a study of post-analysis software for immune sequencing data (dated by TCRdb to the mid-2010s). The study in broad terms: Relapsing-remitting, secondary progressive and progressive-relapsing multiple sclerosis were recorded as disease courses, and subtype annotation was lacking for some patients. Patient repertoires were compared against around 10 previously published healthy control repertoires from donors aged roughly 6 to 27 years. A subset of samples was prepared in parallel using single-end sample barcoding, then pooled and co-amplified after Illumina adapter ligation.

Library preparation used PCR. The instrument given in TCRdb is Illumina HiSeq 2500. To reduce PCR and sequencing biases, unique molecular identifiers were incorporated into the TCR beta cDNA libraries. Approximately 500,000 cDNA molecules were obtained for every 1 to 10 million input T cells, so each molecule roughly corresponded to one T cell. The same protocol used for the earlier healthy control dataset was applied to prepare and sequence the patient libraries. Within a given batch, samples were prepared together, multiplexed and sequenced on the same HiSeq lane. The source study handled its data this way. Raw barcoded reads were processed with MIGEC, and single-read molecular identifier groups were discarded before consensus assembly and CDR3 extraction. Clonotype tables were post-analysed with VDJtools, and diversity was normalized by down-sampling all datasets to the smallest sample size. In repertoire overlap clustering, CDR3 amino acid sequences, but not nucleotide sequences, were matched to correct batch-related cross-sample contamination. The raw public reads went through TCRdb reprocessing: fastp at Q25, MiXCR clone calling, in-frame beta chains kept. Every entry covers one CDR3 protein and lists the most common genes and DNA from its rows. TCRdb, rather than the study authors, made the V and J calls. Counted in this sample were some 690,000 distinct CDR3 sequences; around 60% of them appeared once. The top ten hold roughly 12% of the sample.

This clonotype was seen more than once but under ten times. Its antigen remains undetermined. No much larger clone exists at a distance of one base, and base qualities are not known. CDR1 WSHSY and CDR2 SAAADI were looked up in the germline V gene. V is cut by 2 bases and J by 4 bases, and the space between the germline ends is 2 bases. Measured from the cysteine to the phenylalanine, the CDR3 is 11 residues long. The only DNA kept is the CDR3, 33 bases in frame from the first base. The study at large found these results: The multiple sclerosis patient group was slightly younger than the control group. Several TRBV segments, including TRBV5-6, TRBV5-1 and TRBV20-1, were significantly more frequent in patients than controls. Normalized Chao1 diversity was significantly lower in multiple sclerosis patients than controls, suggesting substantial peripheral T-cell clonal expansion. Strong co-clustering of samples prepared in the same batch was shown by direct clustering with F measure, prompting a batch-effect correction.

To demonstrate the VDJtools post-analysis software, TCR beta repertoires were profiled from the peripheral blood of about a dozen young patients with multiple sclerosis. The multiple sclerosis patients were children and adolescents between roughly 6 and 16 years of age. The receptor was derived from a girl between 2 and 10 years old with multiple sclerosis. Rearrangement joined TRBV10-2 to TRBJ1-1; the D gene cannot be resolved reliably. Sequences were obtained from blood. The CDR3 sequence is CASSEGTEAFF. In nucleotide form, the sequence is TGCGCCAGCAGTGAGGGCACTGAAGCTTTCTTT.